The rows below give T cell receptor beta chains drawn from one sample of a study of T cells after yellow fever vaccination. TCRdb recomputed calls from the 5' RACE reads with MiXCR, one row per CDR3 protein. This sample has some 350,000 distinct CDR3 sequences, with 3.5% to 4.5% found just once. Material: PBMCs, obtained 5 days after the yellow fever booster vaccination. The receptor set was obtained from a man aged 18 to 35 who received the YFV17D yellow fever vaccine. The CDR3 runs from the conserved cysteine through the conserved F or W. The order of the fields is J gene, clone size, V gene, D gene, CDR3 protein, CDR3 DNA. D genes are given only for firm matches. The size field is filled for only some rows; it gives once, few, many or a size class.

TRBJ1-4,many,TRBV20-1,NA,CSARDGYNEKLFF,TGCAGTGCTAGAGATGGTTATAATGAAAAACTGTTTTTT
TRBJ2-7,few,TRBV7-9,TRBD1,CASSRTGAYEQYF,TGTGCCAGCAGCCGCACAGGGGCCTACGAGCAGTACTTC
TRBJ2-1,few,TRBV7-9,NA,CASSLAGLGNEQFF,TGTGCCAGCAGCTTAGCAGGGCTGGGCAATGAGCAGTTCTTC
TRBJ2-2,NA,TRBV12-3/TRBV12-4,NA,CASSLSLDTGELFF,TGTGCCAGCAGTTTAAGTCTGGACACCGGGGAGCTGTTTTTT
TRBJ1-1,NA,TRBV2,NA,CATSFQGGNTEAFF,TGTGCCACTTCTTTTCAGGGTGGCAACACTGAAGCTTTCTTT
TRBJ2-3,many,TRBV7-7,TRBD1,CASSARTGTEDTQYF,TGTGCTAGCAGCGCGAGGACAGGGACCGAAGATACGCAGTATTTT
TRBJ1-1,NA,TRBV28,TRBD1,CASKGPDRGFTEAFF,TGTGCCAGCAAGGGGCCCGACAGGGGATTCACTGAAGCTTTCTTT
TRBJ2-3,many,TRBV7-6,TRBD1,CASTLTGTGSPDTQYF,TGTGCCAGCACCTTAACCGGGACAGGGAGCCCAGATACGCAGTATTTT
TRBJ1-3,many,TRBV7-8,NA,CASSLWGASGNTIYF,TGTGCCAGCAGCTTATGGGGGGCTTCTGGAAACACCATATATTTT
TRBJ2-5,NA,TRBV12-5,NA,CASGFRLAPSYQETQYF,TGTGCTAGTGGTTTCCGGCTAGCGCCATCGTACCAAGAGACCCAGTACTTC
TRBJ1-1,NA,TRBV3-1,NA,CASSPEVGNTEAFF,TGTGCCAGCAGCCCTGAGGTGGGAAACACTGAAGCTTTCTTT
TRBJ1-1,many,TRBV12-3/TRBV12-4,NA,CASSLEGVNTEAFF,TGTGCCAGCAGTTTAGAGGGGGTGAACACTGAAGCTTTCTTT
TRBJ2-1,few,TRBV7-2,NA,CASSFGPSRSNSYNEQFF,TGTGCCAGCAGCTTTGGACCGTCGCGGAGCAACTCCTACAATGAGCAGTTCTTC
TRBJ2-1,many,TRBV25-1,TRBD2,CASSDSGRGGPYNEQFF,TGTGCCAGCAGTGATTCCGGGCGGGGGGGGCCCTACAATGAGCAGTTCTTC
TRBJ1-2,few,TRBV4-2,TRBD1,CASSQVGRTGGFYYGYTF,TGTGCCAGCAGCCAAGTGGGAAGGACAGGGGGCTTTTACTATGGCTACACCTTC
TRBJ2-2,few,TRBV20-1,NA,CSASKGTGELFF,TGCAGTGCTAGCAAGGGGACCGGGGAGCTGTTTTTT
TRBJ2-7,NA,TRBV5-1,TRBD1,CASSWKGQERSEQYF,TGCGCCAGCAGCTGGAAGGGACAGGAAAGGAGCGAGCAGTACTTC
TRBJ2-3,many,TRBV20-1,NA,CSAFGGVSDTQYF,TGCAGTGCCTTCGGAGGGGTGTCGGATACGCAGTATTTT
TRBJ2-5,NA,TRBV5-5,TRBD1,CASSVLTGAGETQYF,TGTGCCAGCAGCGTACTGACAGGGGCAGGGGAGACCCAGTACTTC
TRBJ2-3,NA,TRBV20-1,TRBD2,CSARVTSGESTDTQYF,TGCAGTGCTAGAGTTACTAGCGGGGAGAGCACAGATACGCAGTATTTT
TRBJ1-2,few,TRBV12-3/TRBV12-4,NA,CASTRGLGYTF,TGTGCCAGCACAAGGGGGTTGGGCTACACCTTC
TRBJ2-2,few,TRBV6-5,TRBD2,CASSYGLAGDNTGELFF,TGTGCCAGCAGTTACGGACTAGCGGGGGACAACACCGGGGAGCTGTTTTTT
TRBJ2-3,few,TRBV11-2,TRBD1,CASSSTAGTGVSDTQYF,TGTGCCAGCAGCTCAACAGCCGGGACAGGGGTGTCAGATACGCAGTATTTT
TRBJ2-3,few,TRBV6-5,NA,CASTPSGADTQYF,TGTGCCAGCACTCCATCTGGGGCAGATACGCAGTATTTT
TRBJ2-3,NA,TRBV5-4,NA,CASSPIARGTTDTQYF,TGTGCCAGCAGCCCGATAGCCCGGGGGACCACAGATACGCAGTATTTT
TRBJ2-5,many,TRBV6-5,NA,CASSPGRVWETQYF,TGTGCCAGCAGCCCCGGCAGGGTTTGGGAGACCCAGTACTTC
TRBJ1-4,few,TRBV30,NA,CAWTKYGQTLATNEKLFF,TGTGCCTGGACTAAGTACGGTCAAACCTTAGCAACTAATGAAAAACTGTTTTTT
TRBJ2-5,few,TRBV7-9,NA,CASSTRAVETQYF,TGTGCCAGCAGTACCAGGGCCGTGGAGACCCAGTACTTC
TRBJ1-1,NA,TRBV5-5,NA,CASSPAPGPAEAFF,TGTGCCAGCAGCCCGGCCCCAGGACCGGCCGAAGCTTTCTTT
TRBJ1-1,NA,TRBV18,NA,CASSPLVGRAFF,TGTGCCAGCTCACCCCTCGTCGGCCGAGCTTTCTTT
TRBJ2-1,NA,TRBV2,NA,CASSALRTQNEQFF,TGTGCCAGCAGTGCCCTGAGGACCCAAAATGAGCAGTTCTTC
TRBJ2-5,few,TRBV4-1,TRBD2,CASSQLGLVRVETQYF,TGCGCCAGCAGCCAGCTCGGACTAGTTAGAGTTGAGACCCAGTACTTC
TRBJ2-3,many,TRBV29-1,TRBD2,CSVRTSGGYTDTQYF,TGCAGCGTAAGAACTAGCGGGGGTTACACAGATACGCAGTATTTT
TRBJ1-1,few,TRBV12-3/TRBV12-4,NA,CASSLVQGSEAFF,TGTGCCAGCAGTTTAGTGCAGGGGAGTGAAGCTTTCTTT
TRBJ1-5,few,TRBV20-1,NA,CSATAIQGVGNQPQHF,TGCAGTGCTACCGCCATACAGGGTGTTGGCAATCAGCCCCAGCATTTT
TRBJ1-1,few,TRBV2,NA,CASTPVAEAFF,TGTGCCAGCACACCGGTCGCTGAAGCTTTCTTT
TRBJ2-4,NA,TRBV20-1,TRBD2,CSVPRGGGKNIQYF,TGCAGTGTCCCCCGCGGGGGGGGCAAAAACATTCAGTACTTC
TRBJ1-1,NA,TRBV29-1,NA,CSGVRQANTEAFF,TGCAGCGGGGTTCGACAGGCCAACACTGAAGCTTTCTTT
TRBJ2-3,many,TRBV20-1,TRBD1,CSAGDRAGADTQYF,TGCAGTGCGGGGGACAGGGCCGGCGCAGATACGCAGTATTTT
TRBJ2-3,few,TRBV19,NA,CASSLRDFTDTQYF,TGTGCCAGTAGTCTCCGGGACTTCACAGATACGCAGTATTTT
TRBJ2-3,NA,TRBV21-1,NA,CASSKGTDTQYF,TGTGCCAGCAGCAAAGGGACAGATACGCAGTATTTT
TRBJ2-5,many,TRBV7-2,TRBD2,CASSLRLAGRETQYF,TGTGCCAGCAGCTTACGACTAGCGGGACGGGAGACCCAGTACTTC
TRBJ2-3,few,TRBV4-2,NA,CASSQVGSSVPDTQYF,TGTGCCAGCAGCCAAGTAGGGAGCTCAGTTCCAGATACGCAGTATTTT
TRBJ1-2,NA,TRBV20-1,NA,CSARAILRESGYGYTF,TGCAGTGCTAGAGCAATCCTCAGGGAATCGGGCTATGGCTACACCTTC
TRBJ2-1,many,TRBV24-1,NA,CATSHGGSYNEQFF,TGTGCCACTTCCCACGGGGGATCATACAATGAGCAGTTCTTC
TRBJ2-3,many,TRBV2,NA,CASSEVGGDTQYF,TGTGCCAGCAGTGAAGTCGGAGGAGATACGCAGTATTTT